A selection of T cell receptor beta chains follows, all from one sample in a study of T cell changes during pregnancy in multiple sclerosis. Profiled with immunoSEQ multiplex PCR; TCRdb holds only in-frame clones, not every one. The repertoire holds fewer than 85,000 clones, with 85% to 95% as singletons. This material consisted of peripheral blood, taken before pregnancy. The receptors derive from a female donor with multiple sclerosis, enrolled in a pregnancy study. Each CDR3 is given with its conserved first and last residue. The D gene is left open where the match is weak. Clone size is given for some rows only: seen once, a few or many times, or a class if the clone is expanded.

v_gene	j_gene	d_gene	abundance	CDR3aa	CDR3nt
TRBV5-6	TRBJ2-7	TRBD2	-	CASSPGLVPYEQYF	TGTGCCAGCAGCCCCGGACTAGTCCCCTACGAGCAGTACTTC
TRBV19	TRBJ2-3	-	-	CASRVRGTDTQYF	TGTGCCAGTAGGGTGCGCGGCACAGATACGCAGTATTTT
TRBV28	TRBJ2-2	-	-	CASSSLLQGYTGELFF	TGTGCCAGCAGTTCCCTTTTACAGGGATACACCGGGGAGCTGTTTTTT
TRBV10-2	TRBJ2-3	-	-	CASLDTPSSTDTQYF	TGCGCCAGCCTTGACACTCCGTCTAGCACAGATACGCAGTATTTT
TRBV4-3	TRBJ2-1	TRBD2	-	CASSRSSGMNEQFF	TGCGCCAGCAGCCGCAGTAGCGGGATGAATGAGCAGTTCTTC
TRBV11-2	TRBJ2-2	-	-	CASSLTGLTGELFF	TGTGCCAGCAGCTTAACTGGGCTCACCGGGGAGCTGTTTTTT
TRBV6-1	TRBJ2-7	TRBD2	-	CASSPGVAGTYEQYF	TGTGCCAGCAGCCCCGGAGTAGCGGGAACCTACGAGCAGTACTTC
TRBV29-1	TRBJ2-7	-	-	CSGTSSLREQYF	TGCAGCGGTACTAGTTCATTGCGCGAGCAGTACTTC
TRBV5-4	TRBJ1-2	TRBD1	-	CASGQGAGRYGYTF	TGTGCCAGCGGACAGGGGGCCGGACGTTATGGCTACACCTTC
TRBV11-1	TRBJ1-1	-	-	CASSLAGLEAFF	TGTGCCAGCAGCTTAGCCGGACTAGAAGCTTTCTTT
TRBV27	TRBJ2-3	TRBD2	-	CASREGAGGSTDTQYF	TGTGCCAGCAGGGAGGGAGCGGGAGGATCCACAGATACGCAGTATTTT
TRBV4-1	TRBJ1-1	TRBD1	-	CASSRGTESNTEAFF	TGCGCCAGCAGCCGGGGGACAGAATCGAACACTGAAGCTTTCTTT
TRBV27	TRBJ2-7	TRBD1	-	CASSLWQGANEQYF	TGTGCCAGCAGTTTGTGGCAGGGGGCTAACGAGCAGTACTTC
TRBV5-4	TRBJ1-1	TRBD1	once	CASSPGQIMNTEAFF	TGTGCCAGCAGTCCGGGACAGATAATGAACACTGAAGCTTTCTTT
TRBV7-9	TRBJ2-1	-	-	CASSLERNEQFF	TGTGCCAGCAGCTTGGAGCGCAATGAGCAGTTCTTC
TRBV19	TRBJ2-1	TRBD2	-	CASSIMPSGIWNSYNEQFF	TGTGCCAGTAGTATCATGCCTAGCGGGATCTGGAACTCCTACAATGAGCAGTTCTTC
TRBV28	TRBJ2-5	-	-	CASRGRLETQYF	TGTGCCAGCAGGGGGAGATTGGAGACCCAGTACTTC
TRBV7-9	TRBJ1-2	TRBD1	once	CASSSQITGERLDGYTF	TGTGCCAGCAGCTCGCAAATCACAGGGGAACGTCTGGATGGCTACACCTTC
TRBV5-6	TRBJ2-1	TRBD2	-	CASSFELAGDEQFF	TGTGCCAGCAGCTTCGAACTAGCGGGAGACGAGCAGTTCTTC
TRBV28	TRBJ2-3	TRBD2	-	CASSRLAGARDTQYF	TGTGCCAGCAGTCGACTAGCGGGAGCGAGAGATACGCAGTATTTT
TRBV19	TRBJ1-1	TRBD1	-	CASSAQGLSTEAFF	TGTGCCAGTAGTGCACAGGGGCTGAGCACTGAAGCTTTCTTT
TRBV7-9	TRBJ2-1	-	-	CASRGRWVEPYNEQFF	TGTGCCAGCAGGGGCCGGTGGGTTGAGCCCTACAATGAGCAGTTCTTC
TRBV2	TRBJ2-2	-	-	CASSGEQVNTGELFF	TGTGCCAGCAGTGGAGAACAGGTGAACACCGGGGAGCTGTTTTTT
TRBV6-5	TRBJ2-5	-	-	CASSYEGRRLETQYF	TGTGCCAGCAGTTACGAAGGGAGGAGGTTGGAGACCCAGTACTTC
TRBV5-8	TRBJ2-5	TRBD2	once	CASSSTRLAGVETQYF	TGTGCCAGCAGCTCGACCCGATTAGCGGGAGTAGAGACCCAGTACTTC
TRBV19	TRBJ2-3	TRBD2	-	CASSIPPLLAGFTDTQYF	TGTGCCAGTAGTATTCCCCCTTTACTAGCGGGTTTCACAGATACGCAGTATTTT
TRBV7-2	TRBJ2-7	-	-	CASRRDLSSYEQYF	TGTGCCAGCCGCAGGGACTTGAGCTCCTACGAGCAGTACTTC
TRBV7-2	TRBJ2-2	-	-	CASSPPLGPTTGELFF	TGTGCCAGCAGCCCACCTTTGGGGCCCACCACCGGGGAGCTGTTTTTT
TRBV6-6	TRBJ2-7	-	-	CASSSDLVSEQYF	TGTGCCAGCAGTTCTGACCTAGTGAGCGAGCAGTACTTC
TRBV2	TRBJ2-5	-	-	CASSEALRLEEETQYF	TGTGCCAGCAGTGAAGCGCTTCGGCTAGAAGAGGAGACCCAGTACTTC
TRBV5-1	TRBJ2-1	TRBD2	-	CASTRLAGDNEQFF	TGCGCCAGCACACGGCTAGCGGGAGACAATGAGCAGTTCTTC
TRBV19	TRBJ2-1	-	-	CASSIGWALYNEQFF	TGTGCCAGTAGTATAGGGTGGGCCCTTTACAATGAGCAGTTCTTC
TRBV5-1	TRBJ2-3	-	-	CASSLAGVGTDTQYF	TGCGCCAGCAGCTTGGCAGGGGTAGGCACAGATACGCAGTATTTT
TRBV5-1	TRBJ1-4	-	-	CASSLEAGINEKLFF	TGCGCCAGCAGCTTGGAGGCAGGGATTAATGAAAAACTGTTTTTT
TRBV28	TRBJ2-7	TRBD2	-	CASRRGLAGGSSYEQYF	TGTGCCAGCAGACGGGGACTAGCGGGAGGGAGCTCCTACGAGCAGTACTTC
TRBV4-2	TRBJ2-1	-	-	CASSQDAIGDNEQFF	TGTGCCAGCAGCCAAGACGCGATAGGGGACAATGAGCAGTTCTTC
TRBV11-2	TRBJ2-1	-	-	CASSLSGVVNEQFF	TGTGCCAGCAGCTTAAGTGGTGTAGTGAATGAGCAGTTCTTC
TRBV19	TRBJ2-2	TRBD1	-	CASSTPRDRGQFSGELFF	TGTGCCAGTAGTACCCCTCGGGACAGGGGGCAGTTTTCCGGGGAGCTGTTTTTT
TRBV5-1	TRBJ1-1	TRBD1	-	CASSLDRSEAFF	TGCGCCAGCAGCCTGGACAGGAGTGAAGCTTTCTTT
TRBV15	TRBJ2-2	-	-	CATSRGGVGELFF	TGTGCCACCAGCAGAGGTGGAGTCGGGGAGCTGTTTTTT
TRBV5-1	TRBJ1-1	-	-	CASSLVYTGEAFF	TGCGCCAGCAGCTTGGTTTATACAGGTGAAGCTTTCTTT